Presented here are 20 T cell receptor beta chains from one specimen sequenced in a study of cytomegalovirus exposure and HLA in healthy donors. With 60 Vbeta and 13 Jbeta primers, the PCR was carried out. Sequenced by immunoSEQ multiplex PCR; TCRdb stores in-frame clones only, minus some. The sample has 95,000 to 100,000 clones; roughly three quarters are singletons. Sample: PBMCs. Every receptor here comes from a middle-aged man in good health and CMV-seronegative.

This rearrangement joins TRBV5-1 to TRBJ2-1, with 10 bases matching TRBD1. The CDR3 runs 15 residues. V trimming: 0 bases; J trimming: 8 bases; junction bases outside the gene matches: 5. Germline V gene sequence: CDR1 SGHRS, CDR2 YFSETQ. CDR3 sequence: CASSLVGQGVDEQFF. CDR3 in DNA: TGCGCCAGCAGCTTGGTCGGACAGGGGGTGGATGAGCAGTTCTTC.

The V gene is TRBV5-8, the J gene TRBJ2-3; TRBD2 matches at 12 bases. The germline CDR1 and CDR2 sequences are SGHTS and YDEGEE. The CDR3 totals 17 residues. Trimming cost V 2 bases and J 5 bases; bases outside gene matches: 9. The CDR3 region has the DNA TGTGCCAGCAGCTTCCAAAGGACTAGCGGGGCTGGAGATACGCAGTATTTT. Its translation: CASSFQRTSGAGDTQYF.

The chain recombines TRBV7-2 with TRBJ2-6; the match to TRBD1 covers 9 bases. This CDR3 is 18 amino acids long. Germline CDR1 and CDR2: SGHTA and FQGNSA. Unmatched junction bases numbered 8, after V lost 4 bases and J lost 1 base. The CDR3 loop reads CASSSPGQGRSGANVLTF. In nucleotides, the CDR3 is TGTGCCAGCAGCTCACCGGGACAGGGACGTTCTGGGGCCAACGTCCTGACTTTC.

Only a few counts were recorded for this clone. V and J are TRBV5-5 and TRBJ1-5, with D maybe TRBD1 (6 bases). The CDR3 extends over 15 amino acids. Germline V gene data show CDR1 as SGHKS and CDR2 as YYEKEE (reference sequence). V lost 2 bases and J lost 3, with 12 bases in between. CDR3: CASSLYRDTNQPQHF. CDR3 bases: TGTGCCAGCAGCTTATACAGGGATACCAATCAGCCCCAGCATTTT.

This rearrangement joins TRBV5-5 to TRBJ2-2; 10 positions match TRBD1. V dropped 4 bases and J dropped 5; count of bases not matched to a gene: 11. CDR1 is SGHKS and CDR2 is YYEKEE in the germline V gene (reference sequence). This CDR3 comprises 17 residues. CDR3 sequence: CASSAGTGAAGTGELFF. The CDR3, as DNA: TGTGCCAGCAGCGCAGGGACAGGGGCCGCGGGTACCGGGGAGCTGTTTTTT. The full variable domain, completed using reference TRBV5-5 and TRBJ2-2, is DAGVTQSPTHLIKTRGQQVTLRCSPISGHKSVSWYQQVLGQGPQFIFQYYEKEERGRGNFPDRFSARQFPNYSSELNVNALLLGDSALYLCASSAGTGAAGTGELFFGEGSRLTVL.

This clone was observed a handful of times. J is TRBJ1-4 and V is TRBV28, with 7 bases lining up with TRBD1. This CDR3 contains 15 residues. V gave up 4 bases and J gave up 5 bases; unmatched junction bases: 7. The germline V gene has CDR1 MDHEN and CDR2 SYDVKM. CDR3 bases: TGTGCCAGCAGTTATCGGGGACAGATCAATGAAAAACTGTTTTTT. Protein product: CASSYRGQINEKLFF.

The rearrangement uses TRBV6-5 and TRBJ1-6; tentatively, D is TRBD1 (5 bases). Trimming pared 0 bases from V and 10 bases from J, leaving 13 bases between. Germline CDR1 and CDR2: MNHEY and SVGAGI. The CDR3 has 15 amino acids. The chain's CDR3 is CASSYSPGIESPLHF. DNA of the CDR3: TGTGCCAGCAGTTACTCTCCAGGGATCGAGTCACCCCTCCACTTT.

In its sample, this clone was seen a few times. CDR3 coding DNA: TGTGCCAGCAGCTCTCTAGATGGGACAGCGAACACCGGGGAGCTGTTTTTT. Translation: CASSSLDGTANTGELFF. The J gene is TRBJ2-2, the V gene TRBV7-9; 7 nucleotides line up with TRBD1. Germline CDR1 reads SEHNR; CDR2 reads FQNEAQ (reference sequence). J was trimmed by 0 bases and V by 4 bases; bases with no gene match: 8. This CDR3 spans 17 amino acids.

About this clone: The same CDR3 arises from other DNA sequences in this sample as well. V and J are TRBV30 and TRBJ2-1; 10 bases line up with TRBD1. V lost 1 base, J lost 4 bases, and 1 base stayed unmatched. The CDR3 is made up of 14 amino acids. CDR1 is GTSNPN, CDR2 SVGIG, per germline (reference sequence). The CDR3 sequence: CAWSAGQGYNEQFF. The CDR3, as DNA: TGTGCCTGGAGTGCGGGACAGGGGTACAATGAGCAGTTCTTC.

Written as DNA, the CDR3 is TGTGCCAGCAGTCCCTTTTGGAGCGGGAGAGTTACCGGGGAGCTGTTTTTT. Translating gives CASSPFWSGRVTGELFF. J is TRBJ2-2 and V is TRBV7-2, with 8 positions matching TRBD2. CDR3 length: 17 residues. With 6 bases clipped from V and 5 bases from J, the junction kept 14 bases outside the gene matches. Germline-derived CDR1 and CDR2 are SGHTA and FQGNSA.

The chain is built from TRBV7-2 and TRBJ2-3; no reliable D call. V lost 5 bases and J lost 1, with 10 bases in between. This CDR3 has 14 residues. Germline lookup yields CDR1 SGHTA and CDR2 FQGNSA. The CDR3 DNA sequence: TGTGCCAGCAGCCTTCTCCGGGGCACAGATACGCAGTATTTT. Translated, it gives CASSLLRGTDTQYF. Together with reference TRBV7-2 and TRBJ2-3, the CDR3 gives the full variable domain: GAGVSQSPSNKVTEKGKDVELRCDPISGHTALYWYRQSLGQGLEFLIYFQGNSAPDKSGLPSDRFSAERTGGSVSTLTIQRTQQEDSAVYLCASSLLRGTDTQYFGPGTRLTVL.

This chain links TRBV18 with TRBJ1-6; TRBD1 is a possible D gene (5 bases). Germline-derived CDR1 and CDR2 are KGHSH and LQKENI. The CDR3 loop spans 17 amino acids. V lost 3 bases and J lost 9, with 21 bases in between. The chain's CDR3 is CASSPLGAYFSGSPLHF. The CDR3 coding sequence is TGTGCCAGCTCACCTTTAGGGGCTTACTTCTCGGGTTCACCCCTCCACTTT.

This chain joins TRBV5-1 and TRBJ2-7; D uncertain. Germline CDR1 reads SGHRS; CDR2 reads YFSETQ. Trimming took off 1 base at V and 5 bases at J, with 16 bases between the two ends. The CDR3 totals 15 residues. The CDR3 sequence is CASSLQLLPSDEQYF. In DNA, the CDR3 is TGCGCCAGCAGCTTGCAGCTACTACCATCCGACGAGCAGTACTTC.

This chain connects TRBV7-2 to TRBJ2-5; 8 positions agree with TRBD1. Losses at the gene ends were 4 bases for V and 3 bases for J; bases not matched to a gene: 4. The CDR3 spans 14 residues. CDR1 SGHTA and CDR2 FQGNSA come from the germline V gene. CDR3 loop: CASSSGTGEETQYF. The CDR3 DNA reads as TGTGCCAGCAGCTCCGGGACAGGAGAAGAGACCCAGTACTTC.

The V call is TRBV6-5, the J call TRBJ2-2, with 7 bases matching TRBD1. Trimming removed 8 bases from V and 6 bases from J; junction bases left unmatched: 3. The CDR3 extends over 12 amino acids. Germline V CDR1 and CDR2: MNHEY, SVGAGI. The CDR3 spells CASGRGSGELFF. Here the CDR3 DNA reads TGTGCCAGCGGCAGGGGGTCCGGGGAGCTGTTTTTT.

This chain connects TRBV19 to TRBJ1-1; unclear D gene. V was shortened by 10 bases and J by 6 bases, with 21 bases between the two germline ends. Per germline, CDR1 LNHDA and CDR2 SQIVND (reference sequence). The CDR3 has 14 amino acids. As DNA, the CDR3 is TGTGCCACCCGCCGCGCTGTCCGGGTGTCTGAAGCTTTCTTT. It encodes CATRRAVRVSEAFF.

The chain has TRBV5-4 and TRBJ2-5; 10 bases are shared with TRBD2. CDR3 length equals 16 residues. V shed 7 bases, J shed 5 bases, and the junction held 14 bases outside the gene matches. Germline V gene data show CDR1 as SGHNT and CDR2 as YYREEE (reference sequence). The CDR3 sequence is CASATGSGGAGETQYF. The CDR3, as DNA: TGTGCCAGCGCAACCGGGAGCGGGGGGGCCGGCGAGACCCAGTACTTC.

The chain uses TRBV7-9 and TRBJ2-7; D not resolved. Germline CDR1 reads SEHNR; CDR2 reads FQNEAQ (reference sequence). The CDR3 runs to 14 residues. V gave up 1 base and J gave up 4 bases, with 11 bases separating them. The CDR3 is CASSLGSPPYEQYF. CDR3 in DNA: TGTGCCAGCAGCTTAGGAAGCCCTCCATACGAGCAGTACTTC.

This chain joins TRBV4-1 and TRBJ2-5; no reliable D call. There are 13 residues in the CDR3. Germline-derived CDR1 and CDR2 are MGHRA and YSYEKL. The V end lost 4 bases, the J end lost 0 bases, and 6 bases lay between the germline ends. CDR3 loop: CASSPMYQETQYF. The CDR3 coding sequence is TGCGCCAGCAGCCCAATGTACCAAGAGACCCAGTACTTC.

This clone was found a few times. In DNA form, the CDR3 reads TGTGCCGGCAGAAGGGGAGGGTTCACTAATGAAAAACTGTTTTTT. Its translation is CAGRRGGFTNEKLFF. The chain is built from TRBV19 and TRBJ1-4; the D gene is possibly TRBD1 (5 bases). The V end was cut by 11 bases, the J end by 2 bases, with 18 bases between. Germline V gene lookup returns CDR1 LNHDA and CDR2 SQIVND (reference sequence). The CDR3 runs to 15 residues.